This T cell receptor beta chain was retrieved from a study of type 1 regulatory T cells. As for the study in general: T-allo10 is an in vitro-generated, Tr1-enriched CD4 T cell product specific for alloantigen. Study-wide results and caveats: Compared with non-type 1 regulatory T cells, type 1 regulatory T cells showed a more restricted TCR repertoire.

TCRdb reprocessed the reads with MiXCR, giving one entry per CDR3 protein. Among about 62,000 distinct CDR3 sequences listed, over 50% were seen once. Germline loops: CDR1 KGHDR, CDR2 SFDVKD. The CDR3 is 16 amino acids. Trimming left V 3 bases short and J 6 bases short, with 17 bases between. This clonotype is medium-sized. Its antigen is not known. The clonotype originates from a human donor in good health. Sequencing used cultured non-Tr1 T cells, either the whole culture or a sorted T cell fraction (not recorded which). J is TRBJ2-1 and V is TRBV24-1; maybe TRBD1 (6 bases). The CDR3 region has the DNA TGTGCCACCAGTGATCCCGCACCAGGGGCGCCCAATGAGCAGTTCTTC. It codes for CATSDPAPGAPNEQFF.